A single sample is the source of the 8 T cell receptor beta chains below, sequenced in a study of shared clonotypes between healthy human individuals. Some clones are missing from TCRdb's copy, which holds only in-frame ones; the method was immunoSEQ multiplex PCR. The sample lists around 1.9 million clones, 85% to 95% seen once, with 1.5% to 2% in the top ten. Positive CCR7 selection of CD45RO-negative cells yielded the naive CD8 cells, and terminally differentiated effector memory CD45RA+ cells were excluded. The sequenced sample consisted of naive CD8+ T cells from PBMCs. The receptors come from a man between 18 and 29 years old in good health. Some clones in this sample may be carry-over from other donors' samples.

J is TRBJ2-7 and V is TRBV27, with 10 bases lining up with TRBD2. Germline values: CDR1 MNHEY, CDR2 SMNVEV (reference sequence). The CDR3 runs 14 residues. J lost 3 bases, V lost 6 bases, and 5 bases had no gene match. CDR3 coding DNA: TGTGCCAGCAGGATACTAGCGGGGAACTACGAGCAGTACTTC. It encodes CASRILAGNYEQYF.

A remark on this clone: The same CDR3 arises from other DNA sequences in this sample as well. The chain employs TRBV9 and TRBJ2-3, with a tentative D call TRBD2 (6 bases). The CDR3 length is 14 residues. Germline V CDR1 and CDR2: SGDLS, YYNGEE. The V and J ends lost 3 bases and 0 bases respectively, with 8 bases between them. CDR3 coding DNA: TGTGCCAGCAGCGGTAGCGGAAGCACAGATACGCAGTATTTT. Amino acid sequence: CASSGSGSTDTQYF.

The chain links TRBV7-9 to TRBJ2-5, with TRBD2 matching over 8 bases. V trimming: 4 bases; J trimming: 3 bases; junction bases outside the gene matches: 13. Germline V gene sequence: CDR1 SEHNR, CDR2 FQNEAQ (reference sequence). This CDR3 has 17 amino acids. The CDR3 spells CASSSAYLAGLKETQYF. CDR3 nucleotides: TGTGCCAGCAGCTCGGCTTACTTAGCGGGATTGAAAGAGACCCAGTACTTC.

V gene TRBV19 combines with J gene TRBJ1-2, with 7 bases fitting TRBD1. Germline trimming cut 5 bases from V and 5 bases from J; bases unmatched to any gene: 11. CDR1 and CDR2 (germline): LNHDA, SQIVND (reference sequence). This CDR3 spans 15 amino acids. The CDR3 DNA reads as TGTGCCAGTAGTCCGGGGACAGTGAAGAGGTATGGCTACACCTTC. This encodes CASSPGTVKRYGYTF.

CDR3 loop: CASSLASSSGRGNEQFF. The CDR3 DNA follows: TGTGCCAGCAGCTTAGCATCGTCTAGCGGGAGGGGGAATGAGCAGTTCTTC. The rearrangement joins TRBV7-9 to TRBJ2-1; the match to TRBD2 covers 12 bases. J was trimmed by 7 bases and V by 0 bases; bases with no gene match: 7. There are 17 residues in the CDR3. Germline V CDR1 and CDR2: SEHNR, FQNEAQ (reference sequence).

The chain employs TRBV29-1 and TRBJ2-1; 13 bases are shared with TRBD2. The V gene's germline CDR1 is SQVTM and CDR2 ANQGSEA. V lost 1 base and J lost 7; bases outside the gene matches: 10. The CDR3 runs 17 residues. This CDR3 is CSVEGGTSGTRANEQFF. CDR3 DNA sequence: TGCAGCGTTGAAGGTGGGACTAGCGGGACCCGAGCAAATGAGCAGTTCTTC.

On this clone: The same CDR3 arises from other DNA sequences in this sample as well. The gene calls are TRBV11-2 and TRBJ2-1; D gene ambiguous. The germline CDR1 and CDR2 sequences are SGHAT and FQNNGV. This CDR3 spans 13 amino acids. V lost 1 base to trimming and J lost 7 bases, with 8 bases between them. CDR3 loop: CASSLGLGNEQFF. CDR3 bases: TGTGCCAGCAGCTTAGGGTTGGGGAATGAGCAGTTCTTC.

The chain has TRBV15 and TRBJ1-1; D gene uncertain. V shed 5 bases and J shed 0 bases, with 13 bases lying between them. This CDR3 has 15 amino acids. CDR1 LNHNV and CDR2 YYDKDF come from the germline V gene (reference sequence). CDR3 loop: CATSARSDLNTEAFF. For the CDR3, the DNA is TGTGCCACCAGCGCCCGATCGGATTTGAACACTGAAGCTTTCTTT.